Shown below are 23 T cell receptor beta chains from a single sample sequenced in a study of shared clonotypes between healthy human individuals. Some clones are missing from TCRdb's copy, which holds only in-frame ones; the method was immunoSEQ multiplex PCR. In the table there are about 2.3 million clones, roughly 90% of which are singletons. Sequenced input: naive CD4+ T cells from PBMCs. Specified subset: CD45RA+ positively selected. These receptor sequences come from a man aged 18 to 35 in good health. Some clones in this sample may be carry-over from other donors' samples.

The chain recombines TRBV4-3 with TRBJ2-7, with a tentative D call TRBD1 (6 bases). The CDR3 is 15 amino acids. V shed 3 bases and J shed 3 bases, with 15 bases lying between them. The germline CDR1 and CDR2 sequences are LGHNA and YSLEER. CDR3 residues: CASSHREGGIYEQYF. The CDR3 DNA is TGCGCCAGCAGCCACAGGGAAGGGGGTATCTACGAGCAGTACTTC.

The rearrangement uses TRBV7-2 and TRBJ1-4, with D unresolved. CDR1 is SGHTA, CDR2 FQGNSA, per germline. V lost 5 bases to trimming and J lost 11 bases, with 24 bases between them. CDR3 length: 16 amino acids. CDR3 loop: CASSTAPGGISRKLFF. The CDR3 bases are TGTGCCAGCAGCACCGCACCGGGAGGTATCTCACGGAAACTGTTTTTT.

To note about this clone: Other nucleotide sequences in the sample specify the same CDR3. This sequence joins TRBV27 and TRBJ1-3; no firm D call. Germline-derived CDR1 and CDR2 are MNHEY and SMNVEV (reference sequence). This CDR3 comprises 11 residues. Trimming pared 5 bases from V and 3 bases from J, leaving 2 bases between. In DNA, the CDR3 is TGTGCCAGCAGTAGTGGAAACACCATATATTTT. Protein: CASSSGNTIYF.

The chain combines TRBV14 with TRBJ1-2, with a tentative D call TRBD1 (5 bases). V was cut by 0 bases and J by 8 bases, with 13 bases left in between. Germline CDR1 is SGHDN and CDR2 is FVKESK. The CDR3 runs 14 residues. CDR3 sequence: CASSQDWGERGYTF. CDR3 bases: TGTGCCAGCAGCCAAGACTGGGGGGAAAGAGGCTACACCTTC.

The chain carries TRBV29-1 and TRBJ1-1; weak D call: TRBD1 (5 bases). The length of the CDR3 is 14 residues. Deletions cut 0 bases from V and 8 bases from J, with 16 bases between. The V gene's germline CDR1 is SQVTM and CDR2 ANQGSEA. CDR3 loop: CSVEEFGGRAEAFF. Written as DNA, the CDR3 is TGCAGCGTTGAAGAGTTTGGGGGTAGAGCCGAAGCTTTCTTT.

Note on this clone: The junction does not match germline at one end; this may be a read error. The genes are TRBV28 and TRBJ1-5; possibly TRBD1 for D (6 bases). The CDR3 has 11 residues. Germline lookup yields CDR1 MDHEN and CDR2 SYDVKM. The DNA of the CDR3 is TGTGCCAGCTGGCTAGGGGGGGAGCGCTTTTTT. Protein: CASWLGGERFF.

The chain combines TRBV2 with TRBJ2-2, with D hard to call. Germline loops: CDR1 SNHLY, CDR2 FYNNEI. This CDR3 is 16 amino acids long. V was trimmed by 5 bases and J by 0 bases, leaving 13 bases between them. The CDR3 sequence is CASSLQQPPNTGELFF. CDR3 sequence (DNA): TGTGCCAGCAGTCTCCAACAACCCCCGAACACCGGGGAGCTGTTTTTT.

The chain has TRBV5-4 and TRBJ2-4; D is possibly TRBD1 (5 bases). V was cut by 3 bases and J by 1 base, with 20 bases left in between. The CDR3 is made up of 18 amino acids. The germline gives CDR1 SGHNT, CDR2 YYREEE (reference sequence). The CDR3 DNA follows: TGTGCCAGCAGCTCGGGTGAATTAGGGAAGGGGGCCAAAAACATTCAGTACTTC. As protein: CASSSGELGKGAKNIQYF. Together with reference TRBV5-4 and TRBJ2-4, the CDR3 gives the full variable domain: ETGVTQSPTHLIKTRGQQVTLRCSSQSGHNTVSWYQQALGQGPQFIFQYYREEENGRGNFPPRFSGLQFPNYSSELNVNALELDDSALYLCASSSGELGKGAKNIQYFGAGTRLSVL.

The V gene is TRBV29-1, the J gene TRBJ2-1; D remains ambiguous. The CDR3 sequence is 13 residues long. Germline lookup yields CDR1 SQVTM and CDR2 ANQGSEA. Trimming took 7 bases from V and 0 from J, leaving 10 bases between them. In nucleotides, the CDR3 is TGCAGCGAACGGACGGACTCCTACAATGAGCAGTTCTTC. This sequence encodes CSERTDSYNEQFF.

The chain employs TRBV6-6 and TRBJ2-7; TRBD1 matches at 11 bases. CDR1 is MNHNY, CDR2 SVGAGI, per germline (reference sequence). V shed 5 bases and J 9 bases; nucleotides not matched to a gene: 12. This CDR3 is 15 amino acids long. CDR3 region: CASSAPGTGGIPQYF. The CDR3 DNA reads TGTGCCAGCAGTGCCCCCGGGACAGGGGGGATCCCGCAGTACTTC.

The rearrangement uses TRBV27 and TRBJ2-7; a possible D gene is TRBD1 (6 bases). Germline values: CDR1 MNHEY, CDR2 SMNVEV (reference sequence). The length of the CDR3 is 15 residues. V was pared by 5 bases and J by 0 bases, with 14 bases between. DNA of the CDR3: TGTGCCAGCAGTCGCAGCCGGGACAACTCCTACGAGCAGTACTTC. This gives the protein CASSRSRDNSYEQYF.

V gene TRBV7-2 combines with J gene TRBJ2-2, with D unclear. Trimming took 3 bases from V and 4 from J, leaving 9 bases between them. The CDR3 has 14 amino acids. The V gene's germline CDR1 is SGHTA and CDR2 FQGNSA. CDR3 sequence (DNA): TGTGCCAGCAGCTTTCATTTAGTCACCGGGGAGCTGTTTTTT. Its protein is CASSFHLVTGELFF.

The chain is built from TRBV6-6 and TRBJ1-5, with D possibly being TRBD1 (5 bases). The germline CDR1 and CDR2 sequences are MNHNY and SVGAGI (reference sequence). The CDR3 contains 15 residues. V was pared by 1 base and J by 2 bases, with 9 bases between. The DNA of the CDR3 is TGTGCCAGCAGTTACTGGGGGGGTGGCAATCAGCCCCAGCATTTT. Its protein is CASSYWGGGNQPQHF.

In DNA form, the CDR3 reads TGTGCCAGCAGTGTAGGCGGGAGTTTAGTAGAGACCCAGTACTTC. Translation: CASSVGGSLVETQYF. The chain carries TRBV6-1 and TRBJ2-5; 7 positions agree with TRBD2. The CDR3 runs to 15 residues. The V gene end was trimmed by 4 bases and the J gene end by 4 bases; junction bases not matched to a gene: 9. Germline V gene data show CDR1 as MNHNS and CDR2 as SASEGT.

This sequence joins TRBV5-1 and TRBJ1-1; D not certain. V lost 0 bases and J 3 bases, leaving 12 bases between the germline ends. The CDR3 consists of 15 residues. Germline V lookup: CDR1 SGHRS, CDR2 YFSETQ. CDR3 sequence: CASSLEISHDTEAFF. CDR3 DNA sequence: TGCGCCAGCAGCTTGGAGATCTCTCATGACACTGAAGCTTTCTTT. Using reference TRBV5-1 and TRBJ1-1 for the parts outside the CDR3, the full variable domain is KAGVTQTPRYLIKTRGQQVTLSCSPISGHRSVSWYQQTPGQGLQFLFEYFSETQRNKGNFPGRFSGRQFSNSRSEMNVSTLELGDSALYLCASSLEISHDTEAFFGQGTRLTVV.

This rearrangement joins TRBV5-1 to TRBJ1-1; D is unclear. CDR3 size: 16 residues. V was trimmed by 0 bases and J by 0 bases, leaving 12 bases between them. Germline values: CDR1 SGHRS, CDR2 YFSETQ. CDR3 nucleotide sequence: TGCGCCAGCAGCTTGGGGGCAGCAGCTATGAACACTGAAGCTTTCTTT. Translation: CASSLGAAAMNTEAFF.

The chain is built from TRBV19 and TRBJ2-7; D not certain. Looked up from germline, CDR1 is LNHDA and CDR2 is SQIVND (reference sequence). This CDR3 contains 14 residues. The V end was cut by 3 bases, the J end by 7 bases, with 16 bases between. This CDR3 reads CASSIGSNPGEQYF. The CDR3 DNA reads TGTGCCAGTAGTATTGGGTCCAACCCCGGGGAGCAGTACTTC.

In this sample, this clone turned up once. Different DNA sequences within this sample yield the same CDR3. The rearrangement joins TRBV19 to TRBJ2-2, with D tentatively TRBD1 (5 bases). V lost 3 bases and J 1 base, leaving 6 bases between the germline ends. The germline CDR1 and CDR2 sequences are LNHDA and SQIVND (reference sequence). This CDR3 is built from 14 residues. The CDR3 spells CASSIQGNTGELFF. The DNA of the CDR3 is TGTGCCAGTAGTATCCAGGGGAACACCGGGGAGCTGTTTTTT. Together with reference TRBV19 and TRBJ2-2, the CDR3 gives the full variable domain: DGGITQSPKYLFRKEGQNVTLSCEQNLNHDAMYWYRQDPGQGLRLIYYSQIVNDFQKGDIAEGYSVSREKKESFPLTVTSAQKNPTAFYLCASSIQGNTGELFFGEGSRLTVL.

The chain recombines TRBV6-6 with TRBJ1-1; D is unclear. V was shortened by 0 bases and J by 7 bases, with 12 bases between the two germline ends. CDR1 and CDR2 from the germline V gene are MNHNY and SVGAGI (reference sequence). The CDR3 is 14 residues long. Here the CDR3 DNA reads TGTGCCAGCAGTTACTCCCCGGGTGGGTATGAAGCTTTCTTT. Encoded protein: CASSYSPGGYEAFF.

V usage is TRBV11-1 and J usage is TRBJ1-5, with D possibly being TRBD1 (6 bases). V was trimmed by 5 bases and J by 2 bases, leaving 10 bases between them. Germline V gene lookup returns CDR1 SGHAT and CDR2 FQDESV (reference sequence). This CDR3 spans 14 amino acids. The CDR3 loop reads CASSPRGRNQPQHF. The CDR3 DNA follows: TGTGCCAGCAGCCCCAGGGGTCGCAATCAGCCCCAGCATTTT.

This clone was recorded only once. The V call is TRBV7-9, the J call TRBJ1-1; D is possibly TRBD1 (6 bases). The germline V gene has CDR1 SEHNR and CDR2 FQNEAQ (reference sequence). Trimming shortened V by 2 bases and J by 1 base, and 17 bases separated the two germline ends. This CDR3 is 17 amino acids long. The CDR3 DNA is TGTGCCAGCAGCTTACCCGGACAGAAACAAGGGAACACTGAAGCTTTCTTT. It codes for CASSLPGQKQGNTEAFF.

V usage is TRBV6-5 and J usage is TRBJ2-1, with D perhaps matching TRBD1 (5 bases). Germline V CDR1 and CDR2: MNHEY, SVGAGI. This CDR3 is built from 14 residues. Trimming shortened V by 7 bases and J by 0 bases, and 10 bases separated the two germline ends. In DNA form, the CDR3 reads TGTGCCAGCAAATCCGACAGCTCCTACAATGAGCAGTTCTTC. Protein sequence: CASKSDSSYNEQFF.

The chain couples TRBV28 to TRBJ2-1; no reliable D call. Germline CDR1 is MDHEN and CDR2 is SYDVKM. The CDR3 is 13 residues long. With 3 bases removed from V and 9 bases from J, the gap between germline ends came to 12 bases. CDR3 DNA sequence: TGTGCCAGCAGTTTGACGACTCAATTTGAGCAGTTCTTC. Its protein product is CASSLTTQFEQFF.